This TCR beta chain was sequenced in a study of blood T cell repertoires in COVID-19 (dated by TCRdb to 2018 to 2020). Regarding the study in general: Samples covering the acute and convalescent phases of COVID-19 were provided by collaborators in the United States, Italy and Spain. Nearly every sample came with metadata listing a de-identified subject ID, COVID-19 status, age in years and sex. The material from the prospective study consisted of cDNA or gDNA derived from T cells, B-cell-depleted T cells, or PBMCs. Where available, HLA class I and class II types were obtained from metadata supplied by the sample provider rather than from assay-based typing. The repertoires were released in a freely available public database intended as a resource for research on the immune response to SARS-CoV-2. Samples were obtained from the ongoing ImmuneRACE study (first 160 participants) and from some 1,200 subjects provided by 6 global collaborators. Subjects who had been exposed to COVID-19, were actively infected with it, or had recovered from it provided the deeply sampled blood TCRbeta repertoires that made up the dataset. The study at large found these results: How much clinical and demographic metadata was included differed by source and by participant, and the metadata was provided uncurated.

A few counts support this clone. Its antigen is unknown. No per-base quality is available; no much larger clone lies one base away. The immunoSEQ Assay, a bias-controlled multiplex PCR, was used to amplify TCRbeta CDR3 regions from genomic DNA. As for the authors' bioinformatics: The number of nucleated cells in each sample was estimated by amplification of reference gene primers within the assay. To quantify the absolute abundance of each unique TCRbeta CDR3 rearrangement, sequence reads were collapsed and filtered. For each sample, productive Simpson clonality was calculated as the square root of Simpson's diversity index across productive rearrangements. This is the immuneACCESS table as TCRdb keeps it, with only in-frame sequences that have V and J called. A part of the clones is gone; compared with another copy, unresolved V genes explain less than half, and the rest is unexplained. Clone size and V and J calls were adopted from that table, with D and trimming inferred from the DNA. The sample records almost 30,000 clones, approximately 67% of which are singletons. The top ten clonotypes cover about a sixth of the sample.

Collaborating institutions collected whole blood in K2EDTA tubes following their own protocols. For TCRbeta analysis, collaborator samples were shipped as frozen whole blood, as isolated PBMCs, or as DNA extracted from either sample type. For CDR1 and CDR2, the germline V gene lists LGHNA and YNFKEQ. CDR3 length: 14 amino acids, cysteine to phenylalanine. Here the CDR3 DNA is all that survives: 42 bases in frame from base 1. Unmatched junction bases come to 0, with V trimmed by 3 bases and J by 1 base. The sample was peripheral blood. The receptor was isolated from a human donor in a cohort sampled during active COVID-19. The chain links TRBV4-2 with TRBJ2-7; TRBD2 agrees with 10 junctional bases. The CDR3 sequence is CASSQTSGSYEQYF. The DNA sequence follows: TGTGCCAGCAGCCAGACTAGCGGGTCCTACGAGCAGTACTTC.